These T cell receptor beta chains were read from a single sample in a study of T-cell memory formation after mild COVID-19. TCRdb called the 5' RACE reads again in MiXCR, with one record for every CDR3 protein. The sample consists of approximately 210,000 distinct CDR3 sequences, around 30% of them appearing once. Input material: PBMCs or a T cell subset sorted from them (not recorded which). These receptors were obtained from an adult woman who had mild COVID-19 (a few samples of this study predate the infection). Cell type and time point are not known. Both conserved end residues are part of each CDR3. Size values are once, few and many counts, or a class for expanded clones, and some rows have none.

size	V	CDR3
few	TRBV20-1	CSATEPYSYEQYF
NA	TRBV3-1	CASSPHPDYEQYF
NA	TRBV7-9	CASSSQGLMNTEAFF
few	TRBV19	CASSMGGNQETQYF
few	TRBV11-3	CASSFGTGSEAFF
NA	TRBV10-3	CAILGSDTGELFF
once	TRBV5-1	CASSLAGLVSTDTQYF
many	TRBV7-9	CASSLGALETQYF
NA	TRBV2	CASSERVGDTQYF
NA	TRBV4-3	CASSQDFTGQGSYEQYF
NA	TRBV18	CASSPGRQSQETQYF
few	TRBV18	CASSLGNPYEQYF
few	TRBV7-8	CASSLAGPSDEQYF
few	TRBV7-9	CASSSPGRGHEQFF
NA	TRBV12-3/TRBV12-4	CASSLALTGEGTQYF
few	TRBV12-2	CASRPHGPHYNEQFF
NA	TRBV29-1	CSAQSTGDDYGYTF
few	TRBV4-1	CASSQEAWGQGSSYEQYF
few	TRBV21-1	CASSLIAGPNPEAFF
NA	TRBV20-1	CSARDPLANSISDTQYF
NA	TRBV3-1	CASSQDAVGRGLTTDTQYF
NA	TRBV25-1	CASSEIGTTEAFF
NA	TRBV7-9	CASSLGMGTGMNYGYTF
few	TRBV6-1	CASSETFNQPQHF
NA	TRBV18	CASSSGPGILDGYTF
few	TRBV24-1	CAILLRTSGSSYNEQFF
few	TRBV4-3	CASSQRTSGYEQYF
NA	TRBV27	CASSLDAPTSGNTIYF
NA	TRBV7-3	CASSSSSSGGQSMQFF
few	TRBV7-3	CASSSHGRGETQYF
NA	TRBV7-6	CASSLGSGSPSSYNEQFF
NA	TRBV7-8	CASSLFDSGTTEAFF
few	TRBV7-9	CASVQVAGYGEQFF
NA	TRBV5-1	CASSPPSSGGVTDTQYF